The clone carrying this T cell receptor beta chain was recorded once. Its matching antigen is unknown. This sample was taken from a study of T cell responses to AZD1222 COVID-19 vaccine. Study information: Second-dose schedules of about 4 or about 12 weeks were combined. Study-level findings and limits: Females outnumbered males among donors, who were mostly white British; clonal diversity was possibly underestimated. None of the repertoires were sampled until the peak T cell response had passed.

Libraries were prepared by immunoSEQ multiplex PCR; TCRdb keeps only in-frame clonotypes and omits some of them. The sample yields about 150,000 clones, 80% to 90% seen once. V was trimmed by 1 base and J by 1 base, leaving 8 bases between them. The CDR3 has 14 amino acids. The V gene's germline CDR1 is SGHVS and CDR2 FNYEAQ. The source is an adult in good health. The starting material was peripheral blood, obtained on day 0 of AZD1222 vaccination. This chain joins TRBV7-6 and TRBJ2-7; maybe TRBD1 (5 bases). This chain's CDR3 is CASSLDTGSYEQYF. The CDR3 DNA is TGTGCCAGCAGCTTAGATACAGGTTCCTACGAGCAGTACTTC.